Detailed here is one T cell receptor beta chain. What antigen it recognizes has not been identified. It has no much larger one-base neighbor in the sample; base qualities were not kept. The data originate from a study of cytomegalovirus exposure and HLA in healthy donors (dated by TCRdb to 2017 to 2019). Broadly, across the study: An earlier analysis of roughly 500 of the donors reported 250 to 300 Gb of sequence data and roughly 110 million unique TCR beta sequences from approximately 180 million T cells. An early release covering approximately 600 HLA-typed donors comprised about 320 gigabases of sequencing data and around 80 million unique TCR sequences. Of the approximately 370 genotyped donors, 81% were placed in the genetic ancestry cluster associated with self-reported Caucasian donors. The study aimed to test whether cataloging public T cell receptors could reveal signatures of past pathogen exposure. The study used immunosequencing to profile the T cell repertoires of approximately 640 subjects and linked those repertoires to cytomegalovirus serostatus. Besides the first cohort of more than 650 subjects, a separate validation cohort made up of roughly 120 different subjects was used. The study combined high-throughput TCR immunosequencing, statistical association of individual TCRs with disease status, and machine learning to predict cytomegalovirus infection status. A later analysis re-examined previously published TCR beta repertoires from hundreds of donors and added high-resolution HLA genotyping to investigate patterns of TCR occurrence. The later analysis used no new phenotypic data to find candidate immune exposures, relying instead on TCR beta sequences and their occurrence across donors. An earlier analysis of some 600 of the donors applied high-throughput TCR beta sequencing to assess whether each TCR beta V gene segment acted as functional or pseudogenic. Donor age, sex, ethnicity and CMV serostatus were collected together with the repertoire data. A later genetic analysis took genome-wide SNP genotypes for about 55% of the roughly 700 donors and used that subset as a discovery cohort. Every repertoire in the discovery cohort had been generated on one and the same sequencing platform. Both class I and class II loci were covered by HLA typing, at four-digit resolution. Typing coverage differed by locus: A, B, C, DRB1 and DQB1 were typed in roughly 620-630 donors, DQA1 in 522, DPA1 in around 610, and DPB1 in about 450. Five DR-DQ haplotypes were handled as single units for association and clustering because linkage in the cohort was strong. Across approximately 420 genotyped donors of the cohort, an average of approximately 240,000 unique TCR beta nucleotide sequences per donor were sequenced, and approximately 19% of those sequences were non-productive. Study-level results and caveats: For the cohort, immune exposure information was limited to CMV serostatus. A total of 150 to 200 TCR beta chains were listed by the study as associated with cytomegalovirus. The cohort was sequenced for TCR beta chains only, and without alpha or paired-chain data the features that could be detected were limited. A few of the identified cytomegalovirus-associated TCR beta chains were confirmed in vitro to be specific for cytomegalovirus antigens. Because some donors lacked HLA typing at each locus, the association tests relied only on the typed subset. Roughly uniform sequencing depth across donors was assumed in presence/absence analyses, although this assumption may not hold. In a later genetic analysis, a missense DCLRE1C variant was associated with V-gene and J-gene trimming of TCR beta chains, and the association was replicated in an independent cohort. When HLA alleles, especially DR and DQ, strongly co-occurred, attributing TCR associations to individual alleles was difficult. In a later analysis, HLA-associated TCR beta chains showed more clonal expansion and lower generation probabilities than non-associated chains that were equally common. Broadly in line with IMGT annotations, most TCR beta V segments showed up in productive rearrangements about 87% or about 30% of the time in an earlier analysis of approximately 600 of the donors. According to the authors, the approach could potentially be generalized to other disease states and immunological phenotypes. Some IMGT-functional V segments, including TRBV6-2 and TRBV6-3, could not be told apart with the 87-base-pair reads, so those segments were excluded. Because counts were too low, roughly 17 rarely observed V segments, including chromosome 9 orphons, were left out of the earlier analysis of some 600 of the donors. A further reported finding was that TCR beta sequences accurately predicted the HLA-A and HLA-B alleles for most subjects in the first cohort. Across donors, most TCR sequences were observed very rarely, whereas some public TCRs were present in many individuals. According to a later analysis, most CMV-associated TCR beta chains appeared to be HLA-restricted, and the HLA associations seemed to be driven largely by CMV exposure. A cluster of highly shared sequence variants was judged likely to represent a technical artifact of the sequencing pipeline. At a false discovery rate of 0.05, a later analysis linked approximately 18,000 TCR beta sequences to specific HLA alleles. Linkage disequilibrium might explain the correlated functional status among segregating V segments, but an unknown experimental factor could not be excluded. In both the original and validation cohorts, the classifier was reported to diagnose cytomegalovirus status with high specificity and sensitivity. A later analysis reported that several top co-occurrence clusters appeared linked to parvovirus B19, influenza, CMV and Epstein-Barr virus. According to a later genetic analysis, donors in an Asian-associated ancestry cluster had fewer N-insertions in productive TCRs than the approximately 710-donor mean. A later analysis found that TCR association rates varied across HLA loci, with DRB1 alleles showing the most associated TCRs and HLA-C alleles the fewest.

The cohort was made up of 666 healthy bone marrow donors. All cohort members were sampled while nominally healthy, although unrecorded immune exposures were likely present. The donor was CMV seropositive and was included in the group of 250 to 300 seropositive cohort members. Every donor gave a peripheral blood sample, and the peripheral blood mononuclear cells from that sample were used for TCR beta sequencing. Genomic DNA was extracted from the blood cell samples with the Qiagen DNeasy Blood Extraction Kit. The protocol used for the library was the immunoSEQ multiplex PCR assay. For the multiplex PCR, a mixture combining 60 forward primers for TCR Vbeta segments and 13 reverse primers for TCR Jbeta segments was used. The CDR3 region of rearranged TCR beta genes was amplified from genomic DNA with a multiplex PCR assay. Amplified TCR beta libraries were sequenced as 87-base-pair reads on the Illumina HiSeq System. The authors' pipeline ran thus. A later analysis counted tens of millions of unique TCR beta chains across the 666 repertoires, and about 10 million of these chains were shared by at least two donors. A nearest-neighbor algorithm error-corrected the raw reads and collapsed the reads into unique sequences, merging closely related sequences to remove PCR and sequencing errors. V, D and J gene segments were assigned by aligning CDR3 sequences to IMGT reference sequences. Each retained sequence needed at least a six-nucleotide match to both a V gene segment and a J gene segment. Rearrangements were called productive when the CDR3 lacked stop codons and stayed in frame with V and J; all others were non-productive. CDR3 was defined according to IMGT convention as the region running from the second conserved V-encoded cysteine to the conserved J-encoded phenylalanine. Sequences without an unambiguous match to a single V gene segment were excluded from the earlier analysis of about 600 of the donors. In an earlier analysis of several hundred of the donors, a V segment was called functional when productive rearrangements were above 56.7%, and segregating when the standard deviation between donors exceeded 5%. A statistical classification framework was built for diagnosing cytomegalovirus status from the catalog of TCR beta chain sequences. V and J gene assignment, in a later analysis, came from comparing TCR nucleotide sequences with IMGT/GENE-DB human TR gene sequences. The TCRdist pipeline was used in a later analysis to assign CDR3 sequences and most-parsimonious VDJ recombination scenarios. In a later analysis, every TCR beta chain was defined by the combination of its CDR3 amino acid sequence and its V-gene family, and reads without a unique V-gene family were dropped. To address suspected cross-contamination and a sequencing artifact, a later analysis removed a few hundred highly shared, low-generation-probability nucleotide sequences. In a later analysis, a clonal expansion index was calculated for each public chain from normalized within-repertoire ranks of inferred template counts. In a later analysis, generation probabilities were computed using a VDJ recombination model fitted to out-of-frame rearrangements, and the results were checked against IGoR. In a later analysis, hypergeometric tests were used to score TCR-TCR, TCR-HLA and TCR-CMV co-occurrence, with a repertoire-size bias correction applied to TCR pairs. In a later analysis, false discovery rates were estimated by permuting HLA or CMV assignments 20 times. A later analysis grouped co-occurring TCRs with DBSCAN, adding TCRdist sequence similarity when clustering within HLA-allele-positive subsets. For co-occurrence clustering, repertoires with fewer than 30,000 or more than 120,000 public chains were excluded, along with a handful of repertoires with anomalous nucleotide sharing. TCRdb provides this immuneACCESS table in a form limited to in-frame rearrangements. Some clones are lacking; in checked studies, under half of them reflect an unresolved V gene, and why the rest are absent is not known. The V and J calls and clone size come from that table; D and trimming were worked out from the DNA. Here the sample has roughly 98,000 clones; about four fifths occur a single time. Clones ranked in the top ten supply roughly 9.8% of the sample.

Including the terminal cysteine and phenylalanine, the CDR3 comprises 13 residues. This entry keeps only the CDR3 DNA: 39 bases, framed from base 1. According to the germline V gene, CDR1 reads SNHLY and CDR2 reads FYNNEI. Trimming removed 4 bases from V and 1 base from J, leaving 7 bases between the germline ends. The rearrangement joined TRBV2 to TRBJ1-1, with the D gene call left open. The TCR sequence derives from a man aged 18 to 29 in good health and CMV-seropositive. Sequencing was carried out using PBMCs. The sequenced DNA is TGTGCCAGCAGTGTACAGAAGAACACTGAAGCTTTCTTT. This gives the protein CASSVQKNTEAFF. The CDR3 plus the reference TRBV2 and TRBJ1-1 genes for the other parts give the full variable domain: EPEVTQTPSHQVTQMGQEVILRCVPISNHLYFYWYRQILGQKVEFLVSFYNNEISEKSEIFDDQFSVERPDGSNFTLKIRSTKLEDSAMYFCASSVQKNTEAFFGQGTRLTVV.